The text below deals with one T cell receptor (beta chain). Its antigen is as yet unknown. A junction end diverges from the germline sequence, so it may reflect a read error. Other DNA sequences in the same sample also yield this CDR3. This entry belongs to a study of cytomegalovirus exposure and HLA in healthy donors. Study-level findings and limits: In vitro, three CMV-associated chains proved specific for CMV antigens. Accurate HLA-A and HLA-B prediction from TCR beta sequences was reported for most subjects.

Amplification used 60 Vbeta primers and 13 Jbeta primers. Only in-frame clones appear in the TCRdb table, and some are missing; sequencing was by immunoSEQ multiplex PCR. The sample lists about 140,000 clones; 75% to 90% were seen once. Germline CDR1 GTSNPN, CDR2 SVGIG (reference sequence). The CDR3 has 16 residues. This chain connects TRBV30 to TRBJ1-6, with TRBD1 as a possible D gene (6 bases). The origin of this receptor is a man between 35 and 55 years old in good health and CMV-seronegative. The sample was PBMCs. The DNA of the CDR3 is TGTGCCTCAGATCCGGGGGGCATATCCTATAATTCCCCCCTCCACTTT. Protein sequence: CASDPGGISYNSPLHF.